The 17 T cell receptor beta chains below come from one sample, sequenced in a study of blood T cells in healthy people across ages. Primers used in a second PCR of about 7 to 12 cycles were a sample-barcoded 5' primer and a J-beta primer mix. TCRdb processed the 5' RACE reads anew with MiXCR; each CDR3 protein has one entry. This table has about 1.8 million distinct CDR3 sequences, 49% appearing once. Sequencing was done on a sample of blood. The receptors were gathered from a woman between 35 and 50 years old in good health.

J is TRBJ1-2 and V is TRBV28, with D possibly TRBD1 on 5 matching bases. Germline assignment: CDR1 MDHEN and CDR2 SYDVKM. Trimming took off 8 bases at V and 4 bases at J, with 20 bases between the two ends. The CDR3 is made up of 15 amino acids. In nucleotides, the CDR3 is TGTGCCAGCGAACGCAGAGGGGCGAGTCTCTATGGCTACACCTTC. As protein: CASERRGASLYGYTF.

There are many counts of this clonotype. The chain has TRBV7-2 and TRBJ2-5; the D call may be TRBD1 or TRBD2 (6 bases each). Between the trimmed V and J ends, which lost 4 bases and 5 bases, there was a span of 17 bases. This CDR3 is 15 amino acids long. Germline CDR1 SGHTA, CDR2 FQGNSA. The CDR3 nucleotides read TGTGCCAGCAGCTCGAGGAGGGGGAATCTGGAGACCCAGTACTTC. Protein: CASSSRRGNLETQYF.

In this sample, this clonotype turned up a few times. The V call is TRBV6-2 or TRBV6-3, the J call TRBJ2-3, with no clear D. This CDR3 spans 15 amino acids. The V end lost 2 bases, the J end lost 1 base, and 10 bases lay between the germline ends. CDR1 is MNHEY, CDR2 SVGEGT, per germline. The CDR3 region has the DNA TGTGCCAGCAGTTACGACCAGCGCGGCACAGATACGCAGTATTTT. It codes for CASSYDQRGTDTQYF.

This clonotype was counted between two and nine times. This chain joins TRBV6-2 or TRBV6-3 and TRBJ2-7; 12 bases match TRBD2. This CDR3 region has 16 residues. The V and J ends lost 6 bases and 0 bases, in that order; junction bases with no gene match: 6. The germline V gene has CDR1 MNHEY and CDR2 SVGEGT. The CDR3 nucleotides read TGTGCCAGCAGGACTAGCGGGGGATCCATCTCCTACGAGCAGTACTTC. Protein sequence: CASRTSGGSISYEQYF.

This clonotype has just a few counts. The J gene is TRBJ2-1, the V gene TRBV4-2, with 11 nucleotides matching TRBD1. Germline values: CDR1 LGHNA, CDR2 YNFKEQ. V gave up 1 base and J gave up 14 bases; unmatched junction bases: 1. CDR3 length: 12 amino acids. The CDR3 DNA reads as TGTGCCAGCAGCCAAGGGACAGGGGGCAAGTTCTTC. This codes for CASSQGTGGKFF.

The chain carries TRBV4-3 and TRBJ2-3; TRBD2 matches 8 bases. The germline CDR1 and CDR2 sequences are LGHNA and YSLEER. The junction had 21 bases not matched to a gene; V was cut back by 0 bases and J by 1 base. The length of the CDR3 is 22 residues. The DNA of the CDR3 is TGCGCCAGCAGCCAAGATAGTGGGGGGGACTTATGGAGAGCGGGGGGCACAGATACGCAGTATTTT. Residues: CASSQDSGGDLWRAGGTDTQYF.

This sequence joins TRBV4-1 and TRBJ2-7; 10 bases line up with TRBD1. Germline assignment: CDR1 MGHRA and CDR2 YSYEKL. Trimming cost V 1 base and J 2 bases; bases outside gene matches: 11. This CDR3 comprises 18 residues. This CDR3 is CASSQVRVLGTGAYEQYF. The CDR3, as DNA: TGCGCCAGCAGCCAAGTCAGAGTACTCGGGACAGGGGCCTACGAGCAGTACTTC.

The chain links TRBV12-3 or TRBV12-4 to TRBJ2-4; D might be TRBD2 (5 bases). CDR3 length: 15 amino acids. Between the trimmed V and J ends, which lost 5 bases and 3 bases, there was a span of 14 bases. The CDR3: CASSEGWGGKNIQYF. The CDR3 coding sequence is TGTGCCAGCAGTGAGGGTTGGGGTGGCAAAAACATTCAGTACTTC.

This clonotype was recorded a few times. This chain uses TRBV6-5 with TRBJ2-1, with D tentatively TRBD1 (6 bases). V lost 2 bases and J lost 0, with 8 bases in between. The CDR3 runs 15 residues. The germline V gene encodes CDR1 MNHEY and CDR2 SVGAGI. For the CDR3, the DNA is TGTGCCAGCAGTTACGTGGACAGCTCCTACAATGAGCAGTTCTTC. Residues: CASSYVDSSYNEQFF.

This chain uses TRBV3-1 with TRBJ2-1; 8 nucleotides match TRBD1. V trimming: 1 base; J trimming: 3 bases; junction bases outside the gene matches: 5. The CDR3 is 16 amino acids. Germline values: CDR1 LGHDT, CDR2 YNNKEL (reference sequence). The CDR3 DNA sequence: TGTGCCAGCAGCCAAGGGGGAGGACAGGGCTACAATGAGCAGTTCTTC. This sequence encodes CASSQGGGQGYNEQFF.

This clonotype came up a few times. The chain has TRBV20-1 and TRBJ2-1; 9 bases agree with TRBD2. CDR3 length equals 14 residues. With V trimmed by 0 bases and J by 9 bases, 6 bases remained unmatched. CDR1 and CDR2 from the germline V gene are DFQATT and SNEGSKA (reference sequence). The CDR3 loop reads CSARDLGLAFEQFF. The CDR3 nucleotides read TGCAGTGCTAGAGACCTGGGACTAGCCTTTGAGCAGTTCTTC.

This chain uses TRBV5-1 with TRBJ2-1, with D unclear. Germline V lookup: CDR1 SGHRS, CDR2 YFSETQ. V was shortened by 6 bases and J by 4 bases, with 11 bases between the two germline ends. This CDR3 contains 13 residues. The CDR3 loop reads CASIGDTYNEQFF. The CDR3 DNA sequence: TGCGCCAGCATTGGAGACACGTACAATGAGCAGTTCTTC. Full variable domain (outside the CDR3, taken from reference TRBV5-1 and TRBJ2-1): KAGVTQTPRYLIKTRGQQVTLSCSPISGHRSVSWYQQTPGQGLQFLFEYFSETQRNKGNFPGRFSGRQFSNSRSEMNVSTLELGDSALYLCASIGDTYNEQFFGPGTRLTVL.

This clonotype appeared a few times. The V and J genes are TRBV5-1 and TRBJ1-2; maybe TRBD1 (5 bases). The CDR3 has 14 amino acids. Per germline, CDR1 SGHRS and CDR2 YFSETQ. V lost 3 bases to trimming and J lost 5 bases, with 14 bases between them. The CDR3 is CASSSDGGGYGYTF. The CDR3 coding sequence is TGCGCCAGCAGCTCGGACGGGGGAGGGTATGGCTACACCTTC. Combining the CDR3 with reference TRBV5-1 and TRBJ1-2 gives the whole variable domain KAGVTQTPRYLIKTRGQQVTLSCSPISGHRSVSWYQQTPGQGLQFLFEYFSETQRNKGNFPGRFSGRQFSNSRSEMNVSTLELGDSALYLCASSSDGGGYGYTFGSGTRLTVV.

V and J are TRBV10-3 and TRBJ2-7, with D tentatively TRBD1 or TRBD2 (6 bases each). From germline, CDR1 is ENHRY and CDR2 SYGVKD. Trimming took off 7 bases at V and 1 base at J, with 14 bases between the two ends. This CDR3 comprises 14 residues. Here the CDR3 DNA reads TGTGCCATCATGGGGGGCAGGGGATCCTACGAGCAGTACTTC. It is translated as CAIMGGRGSYEQYF.

This clonotype was counted a few times. The rearrangement links TRBV7-2 to TRBJ1-6; 8 nucleotides line up with TRBD1. Trimming took 2 bases from V and 7 from J; bases not matched to a gene: 4. The germline gives CDR1 SGHTA, CDR2 FQGNSA. CDR3 length: 15 residues. The CDR3 DNA reads as TGTGCCAGCAGCTTATACACAGGGGGGAATTCACCCCTCCACTTT. Its translation: CASSLYTGGNSPLHF.

The rearrangement links TRBV12-3 or TRBV12-4 to TRBJ1-5; 8 positions match TRBD1. The CDR3 is 13 residues long. The junction had 1 base not matched to a gene; V was cut back by 6 bases and J by 3 bases. CDR3 nucleotide sequence: TGTGCCAGCAGGGACAGGGACAATCAGCCCCAGCATTTT. This codes for CASRDRDNQPQHF.

This clonotype was observed a few times. The chain employs TRBV25-1 and TRBJ2-4, with D hard to call. This CDR3 contains 15 residues. The germline V and J ends were trimmed by 9 bases and 0 bases, with 15 bases remaining between them. Germline V gene lookup returns CDR1 MGHDK and CDR2 SYGVNS. In nucleotides, the CDR3 is TGTGCCAGTGGATCAACTACTCTAGCCAAAAACATTCAGTACTTC. Translating it yields CASGSTTLAKNIQYF.